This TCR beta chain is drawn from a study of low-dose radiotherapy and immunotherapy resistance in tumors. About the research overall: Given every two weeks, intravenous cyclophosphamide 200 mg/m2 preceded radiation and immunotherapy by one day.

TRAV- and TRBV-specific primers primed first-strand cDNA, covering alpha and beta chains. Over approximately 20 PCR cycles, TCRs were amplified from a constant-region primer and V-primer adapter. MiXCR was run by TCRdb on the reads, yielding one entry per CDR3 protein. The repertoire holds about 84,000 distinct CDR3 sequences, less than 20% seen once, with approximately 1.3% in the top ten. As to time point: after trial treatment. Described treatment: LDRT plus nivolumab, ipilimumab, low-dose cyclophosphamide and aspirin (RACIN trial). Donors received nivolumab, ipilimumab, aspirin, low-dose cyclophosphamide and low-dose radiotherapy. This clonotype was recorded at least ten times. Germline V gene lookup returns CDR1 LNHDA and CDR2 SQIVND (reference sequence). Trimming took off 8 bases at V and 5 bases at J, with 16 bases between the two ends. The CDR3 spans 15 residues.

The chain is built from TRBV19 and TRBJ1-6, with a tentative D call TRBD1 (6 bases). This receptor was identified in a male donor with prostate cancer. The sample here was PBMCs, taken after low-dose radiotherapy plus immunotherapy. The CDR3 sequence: CASHADRSDNSPLHF. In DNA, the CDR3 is TGTGCCAGTCATGCGGACAGATCGGATAATTCACCCCTCCACTTT.